The rows below give T cell receptor beta chains drawn from one sample of a study of graft-versus-host responses after intestinal transplantation. Using immunoSEQ multiplex PCR, the repertoire was profiled, and TCRdb retains in-frame clones only, with some absent. The profile shows roughly 98,000 clones, over 85% of them singletons. No antigen has been identified for these receptors. The specimen comprised unstimulated CD8+ T cells sorted from spleen or lymph node cells, sampled before transplant. These receptors were collected from a human donor who was the organ donor for an intestinal transplant. Each CDR3 is given with its conserved first and last residue. The D gene is left open where the match is weak. Rows may omit the clone size; those that give it use once, few, many or a size class.

clone_size: -
j_call: TRBJ2-3
d_call: -
v_call: TRBV6-6
cdr3_nt: TGTGCCAGCAGTTACGCCCCGCCCGGAGACCCAGATACGCAGTATTTT
cdr3_aa: CASSYAPPGDPDTQYF

clone_size: -
j_call: TRBJ2-7
d_call: -
v_call: TRBV21-1
cdr3_nt: TGTGCCAGCAGCACACCCGGGATAGCGGGGGGGCCGTCCTACGAGCAGTACTTC
cdr3_aa: CASSTPGIAGGPSYEQYF

clone_size: once
j_call: TRBJ2-2
d_call: -
v_call: TRBV27
cdr3_nt: TGTGCCAGCAGTTTAGGGTGGGGGCCTACTGGCTTCACCGGGGAGCTGTTTTTT
cdr3_aa: CASSLGWGPTGFTGELFF

clone_size: -
j_call: TRBJ2-1
d_call: TRBD1
v_call: TRBV6-5
cdr3_nt: TGTGCCAGCAGTTACTCGGGACAGGAGTACAATGAGCAGTTCTTC
cdr3_aa: CASSYSGQEYNEQFF

clone_size: -
j_call: TRBJ2-1
d_call: TRBD2
v_call: TRBV5-1
cdr3_nt: TGCGCCAGCAGCTTGGAGCCGGGGGGATACAATGAGCAGTTCTTC
cdr3_aa: CASSLEPGGYNEQFF

clone_size: -
j_call: TRBJ1-2
d_call: -
v_call: TRBV28
cdr3_nt: TGTGCCAGCAGTCCGGACGGACTCTATGGCTACACCTTC
cdr3_aa: CASSPDGLYGYTF

clone_size: -
j_call: TRBJ2-3
d_call: -
v_call: TRBV28
cdr3_nt: TGTGCCAGCAGTTTATACAGGCCTAGCACAGATACGCAGTATTTT
cdr3_aa: CASSLYRPSTDTQYF

clone_size: -
j_call: TRBJ1-2
d_call: -
v_call: TRBV5-5
cdr3_nt: TGTGCCAGCAGCGCCGCCGGGCAGGGACTCCTCTATGGCTACACCTTC
cdr3_aa: CASSAAGQGLLYGYTF

clone_size: few
j_call: TRBJ2-1
d_call: -
v_call: TRBV13
cdr3_nt: TGTGCCAGCAGCTTAGGCCGGAGGGGCAATGAGCAGTTCTTC
cdr3_aa: CASSLGRRGNEQFF

clone_size: -
j_call: TRBJ1-5
d_call: -
v_call: TRBV7-8
cdr3_nt: TGTGCCAGCAGCACAGATCCCTATCAGCCCCAGCATTTT
cdr3_aa: CASSTDPYQPQHF

clone_size: -
j_call: TRBJ1-2
d_call: -
v_call: TRBV19
cdr3_nt: TGTGCCAGTAGTATTACAGGAGCTAACTATGGCTACACCTTC
cdr3_aa: CASSITGANYGYTF